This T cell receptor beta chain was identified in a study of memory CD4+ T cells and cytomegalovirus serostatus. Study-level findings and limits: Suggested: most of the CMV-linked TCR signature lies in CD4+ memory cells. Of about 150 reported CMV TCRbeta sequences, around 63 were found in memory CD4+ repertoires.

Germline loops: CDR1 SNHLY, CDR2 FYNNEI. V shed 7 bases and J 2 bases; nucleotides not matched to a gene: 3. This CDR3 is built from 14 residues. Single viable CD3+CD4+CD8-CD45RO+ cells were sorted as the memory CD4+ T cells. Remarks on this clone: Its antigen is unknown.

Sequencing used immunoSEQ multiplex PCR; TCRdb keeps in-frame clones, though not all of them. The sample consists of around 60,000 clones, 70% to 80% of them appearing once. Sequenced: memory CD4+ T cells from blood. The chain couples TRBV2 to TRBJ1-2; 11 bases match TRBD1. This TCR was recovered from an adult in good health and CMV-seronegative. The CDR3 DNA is TGTGCCAGCATGGGACAGGGGGGGAACTATGGCTACACCTTC. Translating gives CASMGQGGNYGYTF.